Below are 17 T cell receptor beta chains sequenced from a single sample in a study of blood T cell repertoires in COVID-19. Generated by immunoSEQ multiplex PCR, the TCRdb table keeps only in-frame clones and is missing some. The sample has 120,000 or so clones; around 82% are singletons. The sequenced sample consisted of peripheral blood. These TCRs come from a human donor in a cohort sampled during active COVID-19.

J is TRBJ2-1 and V is TRBV7-6; 9 bases fit TRBD1. This CDR3 spans 16 amino acids. Germline V CDR1 and CDR2: SGHVS, FNYEAQ. J lost 3 bases, V lost 5 bases, and 8 bases had no gene match. The CDR3 loop reads CASSPMGQGIYNEQFF. CDR3 nucleotide sequence: TGTGCCAGCAGCCCCATGGGACAGGGAATCTACAATGAGCAGTTCTTC.

V and J are TRBV28 and TRBJ1-3, with 7 bases lining up with TRBD1. The CDR3 has 15 residues. The V gene's germline CDR1 is MDHEN and CDR2 SYDVKM. After removal of 10 bases from V and 4 bases from J, the junction contained 13 bases not matched to a gene. CDR3 residues: CATFRQGGLGNTIYF. The CDR3 nucleotides read TGTGCCACCTTTCGCCAAGGGGGCTTGGGAAACACCATATATTTT. The whole variable domain, remainder taken from reference TRBV28 and TRBJ1-3, is DVKVTQSSRYLVKRTGEKVFLECVQDMDHENMFWYRQDPGLGLRLIYFSYDVKMKEKGDIPEGYSVSREKKERFSLILESASTNQTSMYLCATFRQGGLGNTIYFGEGSWLTVV.

The rearrangement links TRBV3-1 (or the pseudogene TRBV3-2) to TRBJ1-3, with D maybe TRBD1 (6 bases). The length of the CDR3 is 15 residues. Germline V gene lookup returns CDR1 LGHDT and CDR2 YNNKEL (reference sequence). V was trimmed by 5 bases and J by 0 bases, leaving 11 bases between them. CDR3 sequence reads: CASSLGTLSGNTIYF. The CDR3 region has the DNA TGTGCCAGCAGCTTAGGGACACTCTCTGGAAACACCATATATTTT.

The V and J genes are TRBV5-5 and TRBJ1-6, with 8 bases aligning to TRBD1. Germline values: CDR1 SGHKS, CDR2 YYEKEE (reference sequence). The ends lost 0 bases at V and 10 bases at J; junction bases unmatched: 6. The CDR3 runs 15 residues. The CDR3 nucleotides are TGTGCCAGCAGCTTGGCCGACAGGGGCGGCTCACCCCTCCACTTT. Amino acids: CASSLADRGGSPLHF. Full variable domain (missing parts from reference TRBV5-5 and TRBJ1-6): DAGVTQSPTHLIKTRGQQVTLRCSPISGHKSVSWYQQVLGQGPQFIFQYYEKEERGRGNFPDRFSARQFPNYSSELNVNALLLGDSALYLCASSLADRGGSPLHFGNGTRLTVT.

This clone appeared once. The chain joins TRBV2 to TRBJ1-5; a weak D match, TRBD1 (5 bases). CDR3 length: 14 amino acids. Germline CDR1 reads SNHLY; CDR2 reads FYNNEI. Trimming took off 8 bases at V and 6 bases at J, with 17 bases between the two ends. The CDR3 loop reads CASADKSSTQPQHF. The CDR3 DNA reads as TGTGCCAGCGCGGACAAATCGTCGACTCAGCCCCAGCATTTT.

The chain couples TRBV4-3 to TRBJ1-1; 7 nucleotides align to TRBD1. V lost 3 bases, J lost 0 bases, and 7 bases stayed unmatched. The CDR3 covers 16 residues. Germline V gives CDR1 LGHNA, CDR2 YSLEER. The CDR3 DNA reads TGCGCCAGCAGCCACGTTAAGGGACAGCTGAACACTGAAGCTTTCTTT. This sequence encodes CASSHVKGQLNTEAFF.

For this clone: Germline and junction disagree at one end, which may indicate a read error. The rearrangement uses TRBV4-2 and TRBJ2-2, with D perhaps TRBD2 (5 bases). The CDR3 runs to 16 residues. Looked up from germline, CDR1 is LGHNA and CDR2 is YNFKEQ. CDR3 protein: CASSQVALREHRGAVF. The CDR3 bases are TGTGCCAGCAGCCAAGTCGCGCTTCGGGAACACCGGGGAGCTGTTTTT.

The chain is built from TRBV6-6 and TRBJ1-1; D is uncertain. CDR3 size: 15 residues. V gave up 0 bases and J gave up 0 bases, with 8 bases separating them. CDR1 is MNHNY, CDR2 SVGAGI, per germline (reference sequence). The CDR3 protein is CASSYSAGLNTEAFF. In DNA, the CDR3 is TGTGCCAGCAGTTACTCGGCGGGTTTGAACACTGAAGCTTTCTTT.

The CDR3 DNA sequence: TGTGCCAGCAGCTTAGGGTCTGGGGGCGGGAATGAGCAGTTCTTC. Residues: CASSLGSGGGNEQFF. V usage is TRBV11-3 and J usage is TRBJ2-1; possibly TRBD1 for D (6 bases). In germline, CDR1 is SGHNT, CDR2 YENEEA. The CDR3 is 15 residues long. V was shortened by 1 base and J by 7 bases, with 14 bases between the two germline ends.

The V call is TRBV2, the J call TRBJ1-5; 7 bases align to TRBD1. The CDR3 contains 13 residues. The J segment lost 5 bases and the V segment lost 6 bases, leaving 4 bases of the junction unmatched. CDR1 and CDR2 (germline): SNHLY, FYNNEI. CDR3 residues: CASSFDRDQPQHF. For the CDR3, the DNA is TGTGCCAGCAGCTTCGACAGGGATCAGCCCCAGCATTTT.

This clone has a single count. This chain joins TRBV6-5 and TRBJ2-5, with 7 nucleotides matching TRBD1. V trimming: 2 bases; J trimming: 3 bases; junction bases outside the gene matches: 6. This CDR3 has 15 amino acids. CDR1 and CDR2 from the germline V gene are MNHEY and SVGAGI. Here the CDR3 DNA reads TGTGCCAGCAGTTACAGGGGAACAGGGGAAGAGACCCAGTACTTC. The encoded protein is CASSYRGTGEETQYF.

The genes are TRBV7-7 and TRBJ2-5; 7 positions agree with TRBD2. The germline gives CDR1 SSHAT, CDR2 FNYEAQ (reference sequence). Trimming removed 6 bases from V and 5 bases from J; junction bases left unmatched: 12. CDR3 length: 15 amino acids. The CDR3 loop reads CASSRGSGTGETQYF. CDR3 coding DNA: TGTGCCAGCAGTCGAGGCAGCGGGACTGGGGAGACCCAGTACTTC.

The chain has TRBV7-2 and TRBJ1-5; 10 bases line up with TRBD1. Germline V gene lookup returns CDR1 SGHTA and CDR2 FQGNSA. V was clipped by 1 base and J by 4 bases; unmatched bases: 1. The CDR3 length is 15 residues. Here the CDR3 DNA reads TGTGCCAGCAGCTTAGAGGGACAGGGGAATCAGCCCCAGCATTTT. Translation gives CASSLEGQGNQPQHF.

The J gene is TRBJ2-7, the V gene TRBV5-5; tentatively, D is TRBD1 (5 bases). Trimming pared 1 base from V and 4 bases from J, leaving 12 bases between. The CDR3 runs 14 residues. Germline V gives CDR1 SGHKS, CDR2 YYEKEE (reference sequence). DNA for the CDR3: TGTGCCAGCAGCTTGAGCCAGGGCCCGTACGAGCAGTACTTC. Encoded protein: CASSLSQGPYEQYF.

The J gene is TRBJ2-1, the V gene TRBV5-8, with D possibly matching TRBD2 (5 bases). V was clipped by 5 bases and J by 8 bases, with 17 bases between them. This CDR3 has 14 residues. The V gene's germline CDR1 is SGHTS and CDR2 YDEGEE. This CDR3 is CASSRGATNDEQFF. CDR3 bases: TGTGCCAGCAGTCGGGGTGCCACCAACGATGAGCAGTTCTTC.

The CDR3 DNA reads as TGTGCCAGCAGCCCGAAAGGTCGGGGGTACGGGGAGCTGTTTTTT. Protein: CASSPKGRGYGELFF. The genes are TRBV3-1 (or the pseudogene TRBV3-2) and TRBJ2-2; D is possibly TRBD2 (6 bases). There are 15 residues in the CDR3. The V gene's germline CDR1 is LGHDT and CDR2 YNNKEL (reference sequence). Trimming cost V 4 bases and J 7 bases, with 16 bases left between them.

This clone was seen a handful of times. Here the CDR3 reads CASSRRTGGGDQPQHF. The DNA for the CDR3 is TGTGCCAGCAGCCGCCGGACAGGGGGCGGGGATCAGCCCCAGCATTTT. The gene calls are TRBV2 and TRBJ1-5, with TRBD1 matching over 11 bases. The CDR3 length is 16 residues. V gave up 6 bases and J gave up 5 bases; unmatched junction bases: 9. Germline-derived CDR1 and CDR2 are SNHLY and FYNNEI.